This entry concerns a single TCR beta chain. The data originate from a study of shared clonotypes between healthy human individuals. The CDR3 runs to 16 residues. Germline assignment: CDR1 LGHNT and CDR2 FRNRAP. V shed 0 bases and J 5 bases; nucleotides not matched to a gene: 9. Authors' processing steps: Without quality scores, immunoSEQ junctional reads could not be filtered like full-length reads. Assay: immunoSEQ multiplex PCR; the TCRdb copy retains only in-frame clones and omits some. Clone size and V and J calls were adopted from that table, with D and trimming inferred from the DNA. In the table there are 2.5 million or so clones, over 85% of which are singletons.

The source is a man between 18 and 35 years old in good health. The specimen sequenced was naive CD4+ T cells sorted from blood. Subset in this sample: CD45RA+ positively selected. V gene TRBV12-5 combines with J gene TRBJ2-7; 8 bases are shared with TRBD2. The CDR3 loop reads CASGLVVSGRDHEQYF. Here the CDR3 DNA reads TGTGCTAGTGGTTTGGTTGTCAGCGGGAGAGATCACGAGCAGTACTTC.